One sample yielded the 20 T cell receptor beta chains listed below, sequenced in a study of T cell responses to AZD1222 COVID-19 vaccine. Some clones are missing from TCRdb's copy, which holds only in-frame ones; the method was immunoSEQ multiplex PCR. The table lists 130,000 or so clones, about 90% of them singletons. The source material was peripheral blood, sampled 28 days after the second dose of the MenACWY control vaccine. The receptor source for this set is an adult who received the MenACWY meningococcal vaccine as a control.

The chain uses TRBV5-4 and TRBJ2-3; 16 nucleotides align to TRBD2. The CDR3 consists of 18 residues. Germline V gene lookup returns CDR1 SGHNT and CDR2 YYREEE (reference sequence). V trimming: 4 bases; J trimming: 1 base; junction bases outside the gene matches: 6. CDR3 region: CASSPSGTSGGGTDTQYF. CDR3 in DNA: TGTGCCAGCAGCCCATCCGGGACTAGCGGGGGGGGCACAGATACGCAGTATTTT.

The V gene is TRBV30, the J gene TRBJ2-2; D is possibly TRBD2 (5 bases). There are 15 residues in the CDR3. The germline V and J ends were trimmed by 2 bases and 6 bases, with 16 bases remaining between them. Germline lookup yields CDR1 GTSNPN and CDR2 SVGIG (reference sequence). CDR3 bases: TGTGCCTGGAGTATGCTATCAAGGCGGGCCGGGGAGCTGTTTTTT. It translates to CAWSMLSRRAGELFF. Together with reference TRBV30 and TRBJ2-2, the CDR3 gives the full variable domain: SQTIHQWPATLVQPVGSPLSLECTVEGTSNPNLYWYRQAAGRGLQLLFYSVGIGQISSEVPQNLSASRPQDRQFILSSKKLLLSDSGFYLCAWSMLSRRAGELFFGEGSRLTVL.

The rearrangement joins TRBV29-1 to TRBJ1-2; D unclear. Germline CDR1 SQVTM, CDR2 ANQGSEA. This CDR3 contains 12 residues. Trimming stripped 3 bases from V and 4 bases from J, with 9 bases between. CDR3 sequence (DNA): TGCAGCGTTGATGCGACGATCTATGGCTACACCTTC. It codes for CSVDATIYGYTF.

This clone was counted a single time. The chain couples TRBV28 to TRBJ2-7; D ambiguous. The CDR3 runs 14 residues. V gave up 6 bases and J gave up 1 base, with 13 bases separating them. Per the germline V gene, CDR1 is MDHEN and CDR2 is SYDVKM. CDR3 loop: CASSQPTSSYEQYF. The CDR3 DNA follows: TGTGCCAGCAGCCAGCCCACCTCTTCCTACGAGCAGTACTTC.

V is TRBV9 and J is TRBJ2-7; TRBD1 aligns across 9 bases. V trimming: 6 bases; J trimming: 7 bases; junction bases outside the gene matches: 11. Germline V lookup: CDR1 SGDLS, CDR2 YYNGEE. The CDR3 is made up of 14 amino acids. The DNA for the CDR3 is TGTGCCAGCACTCCGGGACAGGGAAGCGGTGAGCAGTACTTC. This gives the protein CASTPGQGSGEQYF.

This clone showed up just once. The rearrangement links TRBV28 to TRBJ1-2; no definite D call. Germline V gene lookup returns CDR1 MDHEN and CDR2 SYDVKM. The CDR3 sequence is 12 residues long. V was cut by 8 bases and J by 3 bases, with 10 bases left in between. The CDR3 DNA reads TGTGCCAGCGGCCCGGTGGACTATGGCTACACCTTC. This sequence encodes CASGPVDYGYTF.

The genes are TRBV6-5 and TRBJ2-7, with D tentatively TRBD1 (5 bases). V was pared by 7 bases and J by 6 bases, with 22 bases between. Per the germline V gene, CDR1 is MNHEY and CDR2 is SVGAGI. This CDR3 is 15 amino acids long. DNA for the CDR3: TGTGCCAGCATCCGGATGAGTACAGGCGATACCGAGCAGTACTTC. Translating gives CASIRMSTGDTEQYF.

The CDR3 region is CATSDQLAGVREQFF. The CDR3 DNA reads as TGTGCCACCAGTGATCAGCTAGCGGGAGTCCGTGAGCAGTTCTTC. V gene TRBV24-1 combines with J gene TRBJ2-1; 10 nucleotides match TRBD2. V gave up 3 bases and J gave up 9 bases; unmatched junction bases: 7. This CDR3 contains 15 residues. From germline, CDR1 is KGHDR and CDR2 SFDVKD.

This clone appeared a single time. This chain links TRBV7-2 with TRBJ2-7, with 9 bases identical to TRBD1. CDR3 size: 18 residues. Looked up from germline, CDR1 is SGHTA and CDR2 is FQGNSA. V was pared by 5 bases and J by 2 bases, with 16 bases of the junction left unmatched. The CDR3 DNA follows: TGTGCCAGCAGCCCTCTGGGGGGGACAGGGTACGCCACCTACGAGCAGTACTTC. Amino acids: CASSPLGGTGYATYEQYF.

The chain carries TRBV13 and TRBJ1-6; perhaps TRBD1 as D (5 bases). V shed 0 bases and J shed 10 bases, with 13 bases lying between them. The length of the CDR3 is 15 residues. Germline CDR1 reads PRHDT; CDR2 reads FYEKMQ (reference sequence). CDR3 nucleotides: TGTGCCAGCAGCTTAGGCAGGGTTGGGGAATCACCCCTCCACTTT. Its translation is CASSLGRVGESPLHF.

For the CDR3, the DNA is TGCGCCAGCAGCTTCAGGGGTGGTCAGCCCCAGCATTTT. Amino acids: CASSFRGGQPQHF. V gene TRBV5-1 combines with J gene TRBJ1-5; D might be TRBD1 (6 bases). Per the germline V gene, CDR1 is SGHRS and CDR2 is YFSETQ. Trimming removed 2 bases from V and 6 bases from J, with 9 bases in between. The CDR3 has 13 amino acids.

This clone was seen once. This chain connects TRBV10-3 to TRBJ2-5, with D unresolved. V lost 4 bases and J lost 3, with 6 bases in between. The CDR3 spans 12 residues. Germline-derived CDR1 and CDR2 are ENHRY and SYGVKD. The CDR3 DNA follows: TGTGCCATCAGTGCAACGGAAGAGACCCAGTACTTC. Residues: CAISATEETQYF.

V usage is TRBV5-4 and J usage is TRBJ1-6; 7 bases match TRBD1. Germline CDR1 is SGHNT and CDR2 is YYREEE (reference sequence). The V and J ends lost 2 bases and 15 bases, in that order; junction bases with no gene match: 11. The CDR3 is made up of 14 amino acids. The CDR3 DNA reads as TGTGCCAGCAGCTTTGAAGATCTACAGGGGAACCTCCACTTT. Protein: CASSFEDLQGNLHF. The whole variable domain, remainder taken from reference TRBV5-4 and TRBJ1-6, is ETGVTQSPTHLIKTRGQQVTLRCSSQSGHNTVSWYQQALGQGPQFIFQYYREEENGRGNFPPRFSGLQFPNYSSELNVNALELDDSALYLCASSFEDLQGNLHFGNGTRLTVT.

The genes are TRBV29-1 and TRBJ1-5; TRBD1 matches 7 bases. Germline values: CDR1 SQVTM, CDR2 ANQGSEA. CDR3 length equals 12 residues. The junction had 5 bases not matched to a gene; V was cut back by 6 bases and J by 6 bases. The CDR3 nucleotides read TGCAGCGTAGGGACAGCGGGTCAGCCCCAGCATTTT. The encoded protein is CSVGTAGQPQHF. Complete variable domain (other parts from reference TRBV29-1 and TRBJ1-5): SAVISQKPSRDICQRGTSLTIQCQVDSQVTMMFWYRQQPGQSLTLIATANQGSEATYESGFVIDKFPISRPNLTFSTLTVSNMSPEDSSIYLCSVGTAGQPQHFGDGTRLSIL.

This clone has a single count. The chain combines TRBV9 with TRBJ1-1; D gene unclear. Trimming took off 5 bases at V and 7 bases at J, with 18 bases between the two ends. The CDR3 length is 14 residues. Germline CDR1 SGDLS, CDR2 YYNGEE. The CDR3 nucleotides are TGTGCCAGCAGTAATGACCAACTATCAGGTGAAGCTTTCTTT. This codes for CASSNDQLSGEAFF. Variable domain in full (rest from reference TRBV9 and TRBJ1-1): DSGVTQTPKHLITATGQRVTLRCSPRSGDLSVYWYQQSLDQGLQFLIQYYNGEERAKGNILERFSAQQFPDLHSELNLSSLELGDSALYFCASSNDQLSGEAFFGQGTRLTVV.

The genes are TRBV5-1 and TRBJ1-1; 8 nucleotides align to TRBD1. The CDR3 runs to 16 residues. V trimming: 4 bases; J trimming: 7 bases; junction bases outside the gene matches: 15. Germline assignment: CDR1 SGHRS and CDR2 YFSETQ. DNA for the CDR3: TGCGCCAGCAGCCTGCAGGGGGGACAGGTTTTGGTTGAAGCTTTCTTT. Residues: CASSLQGGQVLVEAFF.

This chain connects TRBV10-3 to TRBJ2-1; 9 bases line up with TRBD1. CDR3 length equals 15 residues. V was pared by 5 bases and J by 6 bases, with 8 bases of the junction left unmatched. The germline CDR1 and CDR2 sequences are ENHRY and SYGVKD. CDR3 in DNA: TGTGCCATCAGTCCGGGACAGGGCTTCGGCAATGAGCAGTTCTTC. Protein: CAISPGQGFGNEQFF.

This sequence joins TRBV7-9 and TRBJ1-3; D not resolved. The CDR3 covers 17 residues. CDR1 and CDR2 (germline): SEHNR, FQNEAQ (reference sequence). Trimming pared 4 bases from V and 0 bases from J, leaving 16 bases between. CDR3 residues: CASSSFLQAPSGNTIYF. The CDR3 bases are TGTGCCAGCAGCTCGTTCCTCCAAGCTCCCTCTGGAAACACCATATATTTT.

The chain couples TRBV18 to TRBJ1-1, with a weak D call TRBD1 (5 bases). V lost 0 bases and J lost 4, with 15 bases in between. Looked up from germline, CDR1 is KGHSH and CDR2 is LQKENI. CDR3 length: 16 residues. The CDR3 DNA reads TGTGCCAGCTCACCACCCGTACGGGGGAGGCGCACTGAAGCTTTCTTT. Translated, it gives CASSPPVRGRRTEAFF.

The chain has TRBV10-1 and TRBJ2-5; 8 nucleotides align to TRBD2. The ends lost 0 bases at V and 5 bases at J; junction bases unmatched: 8. Germline CDR1 and CDR2: WNHNN and SYGVQD (reference sequence). The CDR3 consists of 16 residues. CDR3 bases: TGCGCCAGCAGTGAGTCGAGCGGGAGCGTTCTCGAGACCCAGTACTTC. The encoded protein is CASSESSGSVLETQYF.